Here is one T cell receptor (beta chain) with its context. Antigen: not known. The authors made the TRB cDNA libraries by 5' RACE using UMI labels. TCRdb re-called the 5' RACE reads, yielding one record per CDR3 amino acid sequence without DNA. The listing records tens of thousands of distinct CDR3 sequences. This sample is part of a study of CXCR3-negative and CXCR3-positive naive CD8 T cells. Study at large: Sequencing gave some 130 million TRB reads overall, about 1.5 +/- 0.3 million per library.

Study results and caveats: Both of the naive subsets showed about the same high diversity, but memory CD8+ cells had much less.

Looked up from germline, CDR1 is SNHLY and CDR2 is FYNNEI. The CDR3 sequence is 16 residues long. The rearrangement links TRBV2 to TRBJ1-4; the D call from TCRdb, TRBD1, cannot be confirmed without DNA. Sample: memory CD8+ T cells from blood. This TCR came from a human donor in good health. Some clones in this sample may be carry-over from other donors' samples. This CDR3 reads CASTGPPGQGDEKLFF.